Following are 16 T cell receptor beta chains from one sample sequenced in a study of blood T cell repertoires in COVID-19. Assay: immunoSEQ multiplex PCR; the TCRdb copy retains only in-frame clones and omits some. The sample holds 250,000 to 350,000 clones, around 85% seen once. Sequencing was done on a sample of peripheral blood. Receptors originate from a human donor with COVID-19, enrolled during active disease. The donor label of this sample is uncertain.

This clone has more than one count but fewer than ten. The V gene is TRBV10-3, the J gene TRBJ2-7, with unresolved D. Looked up from germline, CDR1 is ENHRY and CDR2 is SYGVKD. The V end lost 4 bases, the J end lost 7 bases, and 11 bases lay between the germline ends. CDR3 length: 12 amino acids. As DNA, the CDR3 is TGTGCCATCAGTGGGCAGGCTTATGAGCAGTACTTC. Its translation: CAISGQAYEQYF.

The rearrangement uses TRBV29-1 and TRBJ2-2; 7 bases are a match to TRBD2. The CDR3 runs 16 residues. The germline gives CDR1 SQVTM, CDR2 ANQGSEA. The trim removed 2 bases at V and 5 bases at J, leaving 11 bases unmatched. The CDR3, as DNA: TGCAGCGTTGAAAGGGCGGGAGAGAGTGGGACCGGGGAGCTGTTTTTT. It specifies CSVERAGESGTGELFF.

The chain combines TRBV3-1 (or the pseudogene TRBV3-2) with TRBJ2-3; 8 bases line up with TRBD2. CDR3 length: 18 amino acids. Germline assignment: CDR1 LGHDT and CDR2 YNNKEL (reference sequence). Unmatched junction bases numbered 11, after V lost 2 bases and J lost 1 base. CDR3 loop: CASSQSGGGLSGTDTQYF. CDR3 coding DNA: TGTGCCAGCAGCCAAAGCGGGGGAGGTCTTTCCGGCACAGATACGCAGTATTTT.

This chain joins TRBV2 and TRBJ1-5; D perhaps matches TRBD1 (6 bases). The CDR3 contains 15 residues. V lost 6 bases and J 2 bases, leaving 14 bases between the germline ends. Per the germline V gene, CDR1 is SNHLY and CDR2 is FYNNEI. The CDR3 DNA is TGTGCCAGCAGCGATGGACAGCAGGGCAATCAGCCCCAGCATTTT. The encoded protein is CASSDGQQGNQPQHF.

The chain is built from TRBV10-3 and TRBJ1-6; the match to TRBD1 covers 8 bases. CDR1 and CDR2 from the germline V gene are ENHRY and SYGVKD. V lost 6 bases to trimming and J lost 0 bases; unmatched junction nucleotides: 4. The CDR3 has 16 amino acids. In DNA, the CDR3 is TGTGCCATCAGGCAGGGGGCGGACTCCTATAATTCACCCCTCCACTTT. This translates into CAIRQGADSYNSPLHF.

This sequence joins TRBV2 and TRBJ1-5; D is unresolved. The CDR3 is 14 amino acids. V was clipped by 6 bases and J by 0 bases, with 9 bases between them. Germline V CDR1 and CDR2: SNHLY, FYNNEI. In DNA, the CDR3 is TGTGCCAGCAGCGAGCTTTTTAGCAATCAGCCCCAGCATTTT. It codes for CASSELFSNQPQHF.

This chain connects TRBV19 to TRBJ1-5; 11 bases are shared with TRBD1. The CDR3 loop spans 15 amino acids. Per germline, CDR1 LNHDA and CDR2 SQIVND (reference sequence). After removal of 8 bases from V and 3 bases from J, the junction contained 6 bases not matched to a gene. CDR3 bases: TGTGCCAGTCGCCGGGACAGGGGGACCAATCAGCCCCAGCATTTT. Encoded protein: CASRRDRGTNQPQHF.

The table lists this clone with a count of one. The gene calls are TRBV7-2 and TRBJ1-2; D uncertain. This CDR3 contains 13 residues. Germline V gene sequence: CDR1 SGHTA, CDR2 FQGNSA. V gave up 4 bases and J gave up 4 bases, with 10 bases separating them. The CDR3 here is CASSSSPLYGYTF. The CDR3 bases are TGTGCCAGCAGCTCTAGCCCCCTCTATGGCTACACCTTC.

The gene calls are TRBV3-1 (or the pseudogene TRBV3-2) and TRBJ2-1; possibly TRBD1 for D (6 bases). Germline V gene lookup returns CDR1 LGHDT and CDR2 YNNKEL (reference sequence). Between the trimmed V and J ends, which lost 4 bases and 1 base, there was a span of 8 bases. The length of the CDR3 is 14 residues. The CDR3 loop is CASSPDSSYNEQFF. CDR3 nucleotides: TGTGCCAGCAGCCCGGACAGTTCCTACAATGAGCAGTTCTTC.

This sequence joins TRBV7-9 and TRBJ2-1; 9 bases align to TRBD2. The CDR3 spans 18 residues. J gave up 3 bases and V 5 bases, and 14 bases lay outside the gene matches. CDR1 SEHNR and CDR2 FQNEAQ come from the germline V gene (reference sequence). The CDR3 is CASSPTSGPSPGYNEQFF. The CDR3 region has the DNA TGTGCCAGCAGCCCGACTAGCGGACCTTCCCCGGGCTACAATGAGCAGTTCTTC.

The gene calls are TRBV5-1 and TRBJ1-3, with a possible D match to TRBD1 (5 bases). The germline CDR1 and CDR2 sequences are SGHRS and YFSETQ. V shed 2 bases and J shed 1 base, with 10 bases lying between them. CDR3 size: 15 residues. DNA for the CDR3: TGCGCCAGCAGCTTACAAGGGGCATCTGGAAACACCATATATTTT. Residues: CASSLQGASGNTIYF. The full variable domain, its missing parts supplied by reference TRBV5-1 and TRBJ1-3, is KAGVTQTPRYLIKTRGQQVTLSCSPISGHRSVSWYQQTPGQGLQFLFEYFSETQRNKGNFPGRFSGRQFSNSRSEMNVSTLELGDSALYLCASSLQGASGNTIYFGEGSWLTVV.

This chain links TRBV29-1 with TRBJ1-2; TRBD1 aligns across 7 bases. This CDR3 contains 13 residues. Germline-derived CDR1 and CDR2 are SQVTM and ANQGSEA. Trimming removed 4 bases from V and 8 bases from J; junction bases left unmatched: 10. The CDR3 region has the DNA TGCAGCGTTGGCAGGGGGGTCGCAGAGGGCTACACCTTC. It translates to CSVGRGVAEGYTF.

Comment on this clone: This same CDR3 is encoded by further DNA sequences in the sample. V and J are TRBV4-3 and TRBJ2-7, with TRBD2 matching over 10 bases. This CDR3 comprises 16 residues. Unmatched junction bases numbered 2, after V lost 0 bases and J lost 0 bases. CDR1 LGHNA and CDR2 YSLEER come from the germline V gene. The CDR3 sequence: CASSQDRTSGSYEQYF. CDR3 in DNA: TGCGCCAGCAGCCAAGACAGGACTAGCGGCTCCTACGAGCAGTACTTC.

This chain joins TRBV28 and TRBJ1-5, with D unresolved. Trimming stripped 8 bases from V and 6 bases from J, with 14 bases between. The CDR3 runs to 13 residues. From germline, CDR1 is MDHEN and CDR2 SYDVKM. The chain's CDR3 is CASEVGAGQPQHF. In DNA, the CDR3 is TGTGCCAGCGAGGTAGGAGCGGGTCAGCCCCAGCATTTT.

The chain carries TRBV3-1 (or the pseudogene TRBV3-2) and TRBJ2-5, with D perhaps matching TRBD2 (6 bases). Germline V gene lookup returns CDR1 LGHDT and CDR2 YNNKEL (reference sequence). The CDR3 spans 14 residues. Trimming removed 3 bases from V and 1 base from J, with 9 bases in between. The CDR3 loop is CASSHLATQETQYF. CDR3 bases: TGTGCCAGCAGCCATCTAGCGACCCAAGAGACCCAGTACTTC.

This clone appeared a single time. The chain uses TRBV21-1 and TRBJ2-7; no check of the table's D call, TRBD1, against the DNA was made. TRBV21-1 is listed as a pseudogene. There are 15 residues in the CDR3. The CDR3 spells CASSKAGQGNYEQYF. In DNA, the CDR3 is TGTGCCAGCAGCAAGGCCGGACAGGGGAACTACGAGCAGTACTTC.